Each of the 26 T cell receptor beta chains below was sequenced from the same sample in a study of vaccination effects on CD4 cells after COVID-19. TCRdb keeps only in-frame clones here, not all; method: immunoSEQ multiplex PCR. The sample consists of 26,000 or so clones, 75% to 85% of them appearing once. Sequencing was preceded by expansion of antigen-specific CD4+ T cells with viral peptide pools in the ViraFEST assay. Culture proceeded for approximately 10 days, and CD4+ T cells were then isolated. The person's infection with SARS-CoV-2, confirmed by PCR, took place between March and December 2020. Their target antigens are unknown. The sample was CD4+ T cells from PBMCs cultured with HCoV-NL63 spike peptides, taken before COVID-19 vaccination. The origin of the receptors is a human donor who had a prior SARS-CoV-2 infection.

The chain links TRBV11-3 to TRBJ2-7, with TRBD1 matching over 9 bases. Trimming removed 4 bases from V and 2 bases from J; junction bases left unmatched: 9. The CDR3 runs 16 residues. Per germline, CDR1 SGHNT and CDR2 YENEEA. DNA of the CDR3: TGTGCCAGCAGCTCAACCTGGGGACAGGGCCCCTACGAGCAGTACTTC. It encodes CASSSTWGQGPYEQYF.

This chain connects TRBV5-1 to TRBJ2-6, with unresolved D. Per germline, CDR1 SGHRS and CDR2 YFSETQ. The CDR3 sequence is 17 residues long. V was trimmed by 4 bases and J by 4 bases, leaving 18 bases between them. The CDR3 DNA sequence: TGCGCCAGCAGCCCTGGGCAGTGGGCTTCGGGGGCCAACGTCCTGACTTTC. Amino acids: CASSPGQWASGANVLTF.

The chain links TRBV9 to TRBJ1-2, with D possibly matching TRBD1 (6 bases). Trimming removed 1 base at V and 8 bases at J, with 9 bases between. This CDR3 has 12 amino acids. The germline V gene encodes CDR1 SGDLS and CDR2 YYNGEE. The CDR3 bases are TGTGCCAGCAGCGTACCAGGGGACGGCTACACCTTC. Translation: CASSVPGDGYTF.

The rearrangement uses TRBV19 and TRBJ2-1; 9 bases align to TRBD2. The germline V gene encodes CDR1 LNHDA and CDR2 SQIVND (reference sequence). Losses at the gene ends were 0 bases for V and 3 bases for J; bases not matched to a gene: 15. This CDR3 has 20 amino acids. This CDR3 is CASSIDSRLKREVLYNEQFF. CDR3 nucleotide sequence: TGTGCCAGTAGTATAGACTCACGACTTAAGCGGGAGGTGCTCTACAATGAGCAGTTCTTC.

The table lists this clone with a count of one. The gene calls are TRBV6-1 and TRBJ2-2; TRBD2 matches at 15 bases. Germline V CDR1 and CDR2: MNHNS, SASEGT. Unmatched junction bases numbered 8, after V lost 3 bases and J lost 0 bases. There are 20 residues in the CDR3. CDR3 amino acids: CASSDLPGLAGGSNTGELFF. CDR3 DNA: TGTGCCAGCAGTGACTTGCCGGGACTAGCGGGGGGATCGAACACCGGGGAGCTGTTTTTT.

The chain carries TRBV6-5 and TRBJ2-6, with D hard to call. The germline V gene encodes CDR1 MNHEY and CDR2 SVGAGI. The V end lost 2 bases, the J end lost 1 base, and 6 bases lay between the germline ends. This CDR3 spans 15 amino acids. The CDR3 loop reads CASSYGVSGANVLTF. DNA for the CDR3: TGTGCCAGCAGTTACGGGGTTTCTGGGGCCAACGTCCTGACTTTC.

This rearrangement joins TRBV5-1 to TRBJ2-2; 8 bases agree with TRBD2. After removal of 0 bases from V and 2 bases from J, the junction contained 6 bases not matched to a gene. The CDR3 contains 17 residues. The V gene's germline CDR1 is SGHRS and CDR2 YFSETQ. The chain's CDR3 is CASSLARGLGNTGELFF. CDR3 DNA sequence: TGCGCCAGCAGCTTGGCTCGGGGACTAGGTAACACCGGGGAGCTGTTTTTT.

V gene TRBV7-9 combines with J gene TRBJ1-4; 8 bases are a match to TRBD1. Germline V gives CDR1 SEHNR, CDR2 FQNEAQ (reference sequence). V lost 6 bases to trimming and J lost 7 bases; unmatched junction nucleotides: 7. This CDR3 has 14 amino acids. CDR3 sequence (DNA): TGTGCCAGCAGTTATTCAGGGGGCAGTGAAAAACTGTTTTTT. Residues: CASSYSGGSEKLFF.

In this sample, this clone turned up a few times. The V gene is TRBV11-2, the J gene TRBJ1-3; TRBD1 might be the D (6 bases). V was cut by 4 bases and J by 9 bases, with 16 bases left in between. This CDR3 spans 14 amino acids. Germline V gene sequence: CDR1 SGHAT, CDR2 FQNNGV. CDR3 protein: CASSSSSGGPTIYF. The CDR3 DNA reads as TGTGCCAGCAGCTCCTCCTCCGGGGGGCCCACCATATATTTT. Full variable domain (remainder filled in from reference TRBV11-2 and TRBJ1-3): EAGVAQSPRYKIIEKRQSVAFWCNPISGHATLYWYQQILGQGPKLLIQFQNNGVVDDSQLPKDRFSAERLKGVDSTLKIQPAKLEDSAVYLCASSSSSGGPTIYFGEGSWLTVV.

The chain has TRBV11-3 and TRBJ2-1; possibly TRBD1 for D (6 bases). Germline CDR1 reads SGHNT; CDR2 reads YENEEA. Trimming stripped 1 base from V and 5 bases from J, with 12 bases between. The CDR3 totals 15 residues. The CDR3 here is CASSLVPKGDNEQFF. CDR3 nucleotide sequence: TGTGCCAGCAGCTTAGTGCCTAAGGGGGACAATGAGCAGTTCTTC.

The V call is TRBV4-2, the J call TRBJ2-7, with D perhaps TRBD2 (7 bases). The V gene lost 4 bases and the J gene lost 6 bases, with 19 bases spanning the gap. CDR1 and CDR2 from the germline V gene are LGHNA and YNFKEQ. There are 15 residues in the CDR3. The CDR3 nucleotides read TGTGCCAGCAGCCCCCCTCCGGGGGCTAGCGGCGAGCAGTACTTC. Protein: CASSPPPGASGEQYF.

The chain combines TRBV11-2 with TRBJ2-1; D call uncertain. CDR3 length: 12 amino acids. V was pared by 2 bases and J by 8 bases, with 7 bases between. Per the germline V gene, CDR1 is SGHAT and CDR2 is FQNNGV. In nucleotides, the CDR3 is TGTGCCAGCAGCTTAATTGGTCATGAGCAGTTCTTC. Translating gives CASSLIGHEQFF.

CDR3: CASSQMSGYNEQFF. The DNA of the CDR3 is TGTGCCAGCAGTCAGATGTCGGGGTACAATGAGCAGTTCTTC. The chain is built from TRBV7-3 and TRBJ2-1; a possible D gene is TRBD2 (5 bases). Germline CDR1 SGHTA, CDR2 FQGTGA. Trimming took off 6 bases at V and 4 bases at J, with 13 bases between the two ends. The CDR3 is 14 residues long.

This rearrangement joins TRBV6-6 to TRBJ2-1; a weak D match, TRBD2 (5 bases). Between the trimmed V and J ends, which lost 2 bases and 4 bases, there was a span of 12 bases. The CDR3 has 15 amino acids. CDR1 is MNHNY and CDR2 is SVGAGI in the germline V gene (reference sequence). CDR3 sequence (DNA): TGTGCCAGCAGTTACGACGGGAAGGCGTACAATGAGCAGTTCTTC. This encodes CASSYDGKAYNEQFF.

The CDR3 here is CASSVTQGRNQPQHF. In DNA, the CDR3 is TGTGCCAGCAGTGTTACACAGGGGCGCAATCAGCCCCAGCATTTT. This chain links TRBV2 with TRBJ1-5, with 7 bases aligning to TRBD1. Germline trimming cut 4 bases from V and 2 bases from J; bases unmatched to any gene: 5. The V gene's germline CDR1 is SNHLY and CDR2 FYNNEI. The CDR3 covers 15 residues.

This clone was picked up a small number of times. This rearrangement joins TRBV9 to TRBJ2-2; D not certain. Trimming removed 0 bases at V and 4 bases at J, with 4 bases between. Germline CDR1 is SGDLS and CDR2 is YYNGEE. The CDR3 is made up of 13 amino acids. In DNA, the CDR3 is TGTGCCAGCAGCGTAGACCTCACCGGGGAGCTGTTTTTT. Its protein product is CASSVDLTGELFF.

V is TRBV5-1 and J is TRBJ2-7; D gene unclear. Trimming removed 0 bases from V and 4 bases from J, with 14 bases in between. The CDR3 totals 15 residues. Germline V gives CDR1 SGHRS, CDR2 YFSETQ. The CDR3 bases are TGCGCCAGCAGCTTGGATCCTCAACCGTCGTACGAGCAGTACTTC. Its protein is CASSLDPQPSYEQYF.

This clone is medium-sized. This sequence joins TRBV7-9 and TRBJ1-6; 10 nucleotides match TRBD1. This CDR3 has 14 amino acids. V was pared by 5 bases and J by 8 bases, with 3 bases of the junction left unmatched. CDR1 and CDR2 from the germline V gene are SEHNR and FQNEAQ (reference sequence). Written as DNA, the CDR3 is TGTGCCAGCAGCCCTGGGACAGGGGATTCACCCCTCCACTTT. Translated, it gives CASSPGTGDSPLHF.

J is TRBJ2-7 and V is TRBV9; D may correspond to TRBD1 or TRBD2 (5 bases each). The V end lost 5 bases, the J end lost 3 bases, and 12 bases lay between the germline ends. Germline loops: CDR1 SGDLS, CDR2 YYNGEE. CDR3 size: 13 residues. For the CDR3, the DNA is TGTGCCAGCAGTGAGGGACCAAACTACGAGCAGTACTTC. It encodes CASSEGPNYEQYF. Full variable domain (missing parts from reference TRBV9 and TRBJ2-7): DSGVTQTPKHLITATGQRVTLRCSPRSGDLSVYWYQQSLDQGLQFLIQYYNGEERAKGNILERFSAQQFPDLHSELNLSSLELGDSALYFCASSEGPNYEQYFGPGTRLTVT.

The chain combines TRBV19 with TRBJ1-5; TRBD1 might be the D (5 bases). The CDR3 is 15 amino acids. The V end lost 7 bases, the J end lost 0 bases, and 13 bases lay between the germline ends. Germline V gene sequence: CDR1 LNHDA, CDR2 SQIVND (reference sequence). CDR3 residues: CASTDGGVSNQPQHF. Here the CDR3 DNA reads TGTGCCAGTACCGATGGGGGGGTTAGCAATCAGCCCCAGCATTTT.

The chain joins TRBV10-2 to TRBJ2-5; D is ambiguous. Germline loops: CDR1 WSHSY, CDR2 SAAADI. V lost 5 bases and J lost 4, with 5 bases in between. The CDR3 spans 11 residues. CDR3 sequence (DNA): TGCGCCAGCAGTATCAGAGAGACCCAGTACTTC. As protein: CASSIRETQYF.

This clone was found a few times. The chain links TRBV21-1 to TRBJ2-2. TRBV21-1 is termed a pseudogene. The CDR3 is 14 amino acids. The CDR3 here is CASSKAEDTGELFF. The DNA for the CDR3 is TGTGCCAGCAGCAAAGCGGAAGACACCGGGGAGCTGTTTTTT.

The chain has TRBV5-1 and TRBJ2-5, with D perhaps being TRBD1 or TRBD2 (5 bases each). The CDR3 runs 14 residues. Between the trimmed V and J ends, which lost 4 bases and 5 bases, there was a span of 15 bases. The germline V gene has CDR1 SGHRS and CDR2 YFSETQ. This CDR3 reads CASSRDASGETQYF. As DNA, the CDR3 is TGCGCCAGCAGCCGGGACGCGTCTGGGGAGACCCAGTACTTC. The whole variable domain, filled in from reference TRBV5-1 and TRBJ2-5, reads KAGVTQTPRYLIKTRGQQVTLSCSPISGHRSVSWYQQTPGQGLQFLFEYFSETQRNKGNFPGRFSGRQFSNSRSEMNVSTLELGDSALYLCASSRDASGETQYFGPGTRLLVL.

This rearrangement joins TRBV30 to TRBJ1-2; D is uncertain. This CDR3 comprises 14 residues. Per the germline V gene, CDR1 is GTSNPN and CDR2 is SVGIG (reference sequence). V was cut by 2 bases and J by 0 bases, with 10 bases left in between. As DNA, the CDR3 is TGTGCCTGGAGTAAGGTTCCAGCTAACTATGGCTACACCTTC. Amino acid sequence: CAWSKVPANYGYTF.

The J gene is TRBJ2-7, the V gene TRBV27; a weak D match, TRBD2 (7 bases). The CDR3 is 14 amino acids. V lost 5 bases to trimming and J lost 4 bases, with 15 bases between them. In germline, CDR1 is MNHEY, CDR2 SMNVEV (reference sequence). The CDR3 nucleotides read TGTGCCAGCAGTCCACAGAGGGGGGGGTACGAGCAGTACTTC. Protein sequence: CASSPQRGGYEQYF.

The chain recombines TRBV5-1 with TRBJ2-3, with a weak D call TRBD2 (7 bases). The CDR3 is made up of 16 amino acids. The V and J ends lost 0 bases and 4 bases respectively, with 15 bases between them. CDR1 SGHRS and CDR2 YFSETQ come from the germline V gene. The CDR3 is CASSLGGAGAADTQYF. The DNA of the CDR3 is TGCGCCAGCAGCTTGGGGGGGGCGGGAGCCGCAGATACGCAGTATTTT.